This T cell receptor beta chain emerged from a study of blood T cell repertoires in COVID-19. Study overall: The samples span acute and convalescent COVID-19 from the United States, Italy and Spain.

Seattle cases were enrolled at active infection and followed longitudinally. With 6 bases removed from V and 5 bases from J, the gap between germline ends came to 16 bases. CDR1 and CDR2 from the germline V gene are MDHEN and SYDVKM. The CDR3 consists of 14 residues. TCRdb's copy holds only in-frame clones and misses some; the assay was immunoSEQ multiplex PCR. The data show about 250,000 clones, roughly 82% seen once. This sequence joins TRBV28 and TRBJ1-1; the D gene is possibly TRBD1 (6 bases). This receptor was identified in a woman of 80 years or more with COVID-19, enrolled during active disease. Source material: peripheral blood. The CDR3 region has the DNA TGTGCCAGCAGGCCCAACAGGGTTTGGACTGAAGCTTTCTTT. It encodes CASRPNRVWTEAFF.